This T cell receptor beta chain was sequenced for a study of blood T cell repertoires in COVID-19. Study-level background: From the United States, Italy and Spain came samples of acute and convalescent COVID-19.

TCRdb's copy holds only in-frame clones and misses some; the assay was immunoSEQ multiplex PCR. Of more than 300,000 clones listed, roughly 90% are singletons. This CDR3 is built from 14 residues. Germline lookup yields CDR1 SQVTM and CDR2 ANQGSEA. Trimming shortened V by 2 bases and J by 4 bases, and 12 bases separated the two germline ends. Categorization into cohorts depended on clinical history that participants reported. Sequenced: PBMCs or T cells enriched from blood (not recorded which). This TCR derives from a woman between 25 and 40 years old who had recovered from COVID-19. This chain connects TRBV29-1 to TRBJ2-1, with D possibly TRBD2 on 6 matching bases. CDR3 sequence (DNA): TGCAGCGTTGAAATTAGCGGAAATTACAATGAGCAGTTCTTC. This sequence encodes CSVEISGNYNEQFF.